These 19 T cell receptor beta chains share one sample of origin, sequenced in a study of T-cell memory formation after mild COVID-19. TCRdb reprocessed the 5' RACE reads with MiXCR, giving one entry per CDR3 protein. The table includes fewer than 250,000 distinct CDR3 sequences, roughly 30% detected once. The sequencing sample was made of PBMCs or a T cell subset sorted from them (not recorded which). The receptors come from an adult woman who had mild COVID-19 (a few samples of this study predate the infection). Cell type and time point are not known.

The rearrangement joins TRBV7-2 to TRBJ2-7, with 8 bases fitting TRBD1. This CDR3 region has 14 residues. V lost 0 bases and J lost 6; bases outside the gene matches: 4. Germline V CDR1 and CDR2: SGHTA, FQGNSA. DNA for the CDR3: TGTGCCAGCAGCTTAGCCCAGGGGGCAGGCGAGCAGTACTTC. This translates into CASSLAQGAGEQYF.

This clonotype was picked up many times. V and J are TRBV10-3 and TRBJ1-1; D perhaps matches TRBD1 (5 bases). V lost 0 bases to trimming and J lost 0 bases, with 8 bases between them. CDR1 and CDR2 (germline): ENHRY, SYGVKD. This CDR3 comprises 15 residues. Here the CDR3 DNA reads TGTGCCATCAGTGAGTCACAGGATTTGAACACTGAAGCTTTCTTT. As protein: CAISESQDLNTEAFF.

The genes are TRBV6-2 or TRBV6-3 and TRBJ2-2; D is unresolved. Trimming left V 0 bases short and J 7 bases short, with 6 bases between. Germline assignment: CDR1 MNHEY and CDR2 SVGEGT. The CDR3 has 13 amino acids. CDR3 residues: CASSYSYGGELFF. CDR3 DNA: TGTGCCAGCAGTTACTCCTACGGCGGGGAGCTGTTTTTT.

The genes are TRBV4-2 and TRBJ2-2; possibly TRBD1 or TRBD2 for D (6 bases each). Looked up from germline, CDR1 is LGHNA and CDR2 is YNFKEQ. The V end lost 1 base, the J end lost 3 bases, and 12 bases lay between the germline ends. The CDR3 covers 16 residues. CDR3 sequence reads: CASSQVYREDTGELFF. The CDR3 nucleotides are TGTGCCAGCAGCCAAGTGTACAGGGAGGACACCGGGGAGCTGTTTTTT.

This clonotype was counted between two and nine times. The V call is TRBV2, the J call TRBJ1-1; D gene unclear. The germline gives CDR1 SNHLY, CDR2 FYNNEI. Trimming took 8 bases from V and 1 from J, leaving 5 bases between them. The CDR3 length is 11 residues. This CDR3 reads CASHGNTEAFF. In DNA form, the CDR3 reads TGTGCCAGCCACGGGAACACTGAAGCTTTCTTT.

This clonotype was observed a handful of times. This chain uses TRBV11-2 with TRBJ2-7, with D perhaps TRBD1 (6 bases). This CDR3 has 14 amino acids. Germline loops: CDR1 SGHAT, CDR2 FQNNGV. V lost 3 bases to trimming and J lost 3 bases, with 12 bases between them. The CDR3 loop reads CASSFHRDLYEQYF. CDR3 DNA: TGTGCCAGCAGCTTTCACAGGGACCTCTACGAGCAGTACTTC. Full variable domain (rest looked up from reference TRBV11-2 and TRBJ2-7): EAGVAQSPRYKIIEKRQSVAFWCNPISGHATLYWYQQILGQGPKLLIQFQNNGVVDDSQLPKDRFSAERLKGVDSTLKIQPAKLEDSAVYLCASSFHRDLYEQYFGPGTRLTVT.

This rearrangement joins TRBV4-2 to TRBJ2-5; the D gene is possibly TRBD1 (5 bases). V was pared by 2 bases and J by 5 bases, with 15 bases between. Germline assignment: CDR1 LGHNA and CDR2 YNFKEQ. CDR3 length: 15 residues. The CDR3 bases are TGTGCCAGCAGCCAACTTCAGGGAAAGGCGGAGACCCAGTACTTC. Protein sequence: CASSQLQGKAETQYF.

This clonotype showed up just a few times. V and J are TRBV5-1 and TRBJ2-6, with unresolved D. This CDR3 has 15 residues. The germline gives CDR1 SGHRS, CDR2 YFSETQ. Trimming took 0 bases from V and 0 from J, leaving 4 bases between them. The CDR3 region has the DNA TGCGCCAGCAGCTTGGAATCCTCTGGGGCCAACGTCCTGACTTTC. Its translation: CASSLESSGANVLTF. The entire variable domain, with the rest obtained from reference TRBV5-1 and TRBJ2-6, is as follows: KAGVTQTPRYLIKTRGQQVTLSCSPISGHRSVSWYQQTPGQGLQFLFEYFSETQRNKGNFPGRFSGRQFSNSRSEMNVSTLELGDSALYLCASSLESSGANVLTFGAGSRLTVL.

This clonotype has more than one count but fewer than ten. The chain couples TRBV6-6 to TRBJ1-5, with a weak D call TRBD1 (6 bases). V shed 3 bases and J shed 0 bases, with 12 bases lying between them. The CDR3 is 16 residues long. Germline V gene sequence: CDR1 MNHNY, CDR2 SVGAGI (reference sequence). DNA for the CDR3: TGTGCCAGCAGTTATACGGACAGCTTTAGCAATCAGCCCCAGCATTTT. It yields the protein CASSYTDSFSNQPQHF.

The gene calls are TRBV4-1 and TRBJ1-5, with unresolved D. Germline CDR1 is MGHRA and CDR2 is YSYEKL. Trimming removed 4 bases from V and 0 bases from J, with 10 bases in between. CDR3 length equals 15 residues. DNA of the CDR3: TGCGCCAGCAGCCCCGATGGCAGTAGCAATCAGCCCCAGCATTTT. Translated, it gives CASSPDGSSNQPQHF.

This clonotype was counted between two and nine times. This chain joins TRBV2 and TRBJ2-1, with 7 bases lining up with TRBD2. J lost 10 bases, V lost 7 bases, and 7 bases had no gene match. From germline, CDR1 is SNHLY and CDR2 FYNNEI. The CDR3 has 12 amino acids. The CDR3 region is CASKGRGEEQFF. DNA for the CDR3: TGTGCCAGCAAGGGGAGGGGAGAAGAGCAGTTCTTC.

This clonotype was picked up a small number of times. This chain joins TRBV12-3 or TRBV12-4 and TRBJ2-2; TRBD2 matches at 8 bases. J lost 6 bases, V lost 3 bases, and 12 bases had no gene match. This CDR3 is built from 17 residues. CDR3 loop: CASSFPPSGSLAGELFF. The CDR3 nucleotides are TGTGCCAGCAGTTTTCCCCCGAGCGGGAGTCTCGCCGGGGAGCTGTTTTTT.

The chain links TRBV12-3 or TRBV12-4 to TRBJ2-3; TRBD2 matches at 10 bases. This CDR3 contains 15 residues. The trim removed 7 bases at V and 0 bases at J, leaving 4 bases unmatched. CDR3 in DNA: TGTGCCAGCACTAGGACTAGCGGTAGCACAGATACGCAGTATTTT. This translates into CASTRTSGSTDTQYF.

This clonotype has a handful of counts. The rearrangement joins TRBV7-9 to TRBJ2-1, with a possible D match to TRBD2 (5 bases). CDR3 length: 13 amino acids. Germline V gives CDR1 SEHNR, CDR2 FQNEAQ (reference sequence). Trimming cost V 7 bases and J 8 bases, with 15 bases left between them. The chain's CDR3 is CASTERRTDEQFF. Written as DNA, the CDR3 is TGTGCCAGCACAGAACGGAGGACGGATGAGCAGTTCTTC.

This clonotype has just one count. The chain carries TRBV20-1 and TRBJ2-1, with a weak D call TRBD1 (6 bases). Germline lookup yields CDR1 DFQATT and CDR2 SNEGSKA (reference sequence). Between the trimmed V and J ends, which lost 5 bases and 6 bases, there was a span of 11 bases. CDR3 length equals 12 residues. CDR3 bases: TGCAGTGCTGGGAACAGGGCCAATGAGCAGTTCTTC. Translated, it gives CSAGNRANEQFF.

The V call is TRBV5-1, the J call TRBJ1-4; 9 positions match TRBD1. The CDR3 runs to 16 residues. The germline CDR1 and CDR2 sequences are SGHRS and YFSETQ. With V trimmed by 4 bases and J by 7 bases, 11 bases remained unmatched. The CDR3 region has the DNA TGCGCCAGCAGCCGGACAACACAGGGGGCGGGTGAAAAACTGTTTTTT. It encodes CASSRTTQGAGEKLFF.

The chain recombines TRBV12-3 or TRBV12-4 with TRBJ1-5; 12 nucleotides align to TRBD1. The trim removed 3 bases at V and 6 bases at J, leaving 9 bases unmatched. This CDR3 comprises 17 residues. CDR3 region: CASSFAPGQGAGQPQHF. For the CDR3, the DNA is TGTGCCAGCAGTTTCGCACCGGGACAGGGGGCTGGTCAGCCCCAGCATTTT.

A few counts support this clonotype. The rearrangement uses TRBV12-3 or TRBV12-4 and TRBJ2-3; a weak D match, TRBD2 (6 bases). Trimming removed 5 bases from V and 1 base from J, with 13 bases in between. The CDR3 sequence is 15 residues long. In DNA form, the CDR3 reads TGTGCCAGCAGTCGTCCGGGGGAGGGCACAGATACGCAGTATTTT. Protein sequence: CASSRPGEGTDTQYF.

This clonotype was counted between two and nine times. One end of the junction fails to match germline, which may point to a read error. The chain couples TRBV6-2 or TRBV6-3 to TRBJ2-1, with D unclear. Germline V gene data show CDR1 as MNHEY and CDR2 as SVGEGT. CDR3 length equals 12 residues. CDR3 nucleotide sequence: TGTGCCAGCAGTTACATCGGCCATCGCCCCCACTTC. Translation gives CASSYIGHRPHF.